This entry describes one T cell receptor beta chain. The CDR3 has 15 residues. V gave up 4 bases and J gave up 3 bases; unmatched junction bases: 8. Unique molecular identifiers were incorporated into the prepared TCRbeta library. TCRdb processed the PCR reads anew with MiXCR; each CDR3 protein has one entry. The table records approximately 980,000 distinct CDR3 sequences, about 29% of them present only once. This sample was taken from a study of T-cell reconstitution after alpha-beta-depleted transplantation in children. This chain links TRBV12-3 or TRBV12-4 with TRBJ1-1, with 7 bases identical to TRBD1. The specimen comprised PBMCs, mostly from graft donor cells, sampled 360 days after TCRalphabeta/CD19-depleted stem cell transplant. The receptor comes from a boy in the first two years of life who had a stem cell transplant for SCID, so the T cells may come from the graft donor. The CDR3 here is CASSYDREGDTEAFF. CDR3 nucleotides: TGTGCCAGCAGTTACGACAGGGAAGGGGACACTGAAGCTTTCTTT.